This TCR beta chain appears in the sequencing data of a study of blood T cells in healthy people across ages. A minimum of 6 micrograms of total RNA was extracted per sample. The second PCR ran roughly 7 to 11 cycles with a sample-barcoded 5' primer and J-beta primers. MiXCR was run by TCRdb on the 5' RACE reads, yielding one entry per CDR3 protein. The profile shows about 400,000 distinct CDR3 sequences, about 52% of them singletons. V lost 6 bases to trimming and J lost 0 bases, with 18 bases between them. CDR3 length equals 17 residues. Germline-derived CDR1 and CDR2 are MNHEY and SMNVEV (reference sequence).

The source is a man in his sixties in good health. This chain connects TRBV27 to TRBJ2-1; perhaps TRBD2 as D (5 bases). Sequencing was performed on blood. The CDR3 DNA sequence: TGTGCCAGCAGACCTCGGAGGACGGATTCCTCCTACAATGAGCAGTTCTTC. This codes for CASRPRRTDSSYNEQFF.